The 14 T cell receptor beta chains listed next were all sequenced from one sample in a study of CD8 T cells in ankylosing spondylitis (dated by TCRdb to the late 2010s). The investigation overall reported the following: A TCR beta motif of roughly 8 highly homologous amino acid variants appeared characteristic of blood from ankylosing spondylitis patients.

The library was obtained by 5' RACE. Sequencing was carried out with an Illumina HiSeq 2500. In TCRdb, the public reads were trimmed at Q25 with fastp and aligned with MiXCR, with productive beta chains retained. Rows merge per CDR3 protein into single entries with the most common DNA and genes. This sample lists roughly 300,000 distinct CDR3 sequences; roughly 8% were detected once. The top ten clones comprise less than 15% of the sample. These receptors have no identified antigens. Sequenced input: blood, either unsorted or a sorted T cell fraction (not recorded which). The receptor set was obtained from a male donor with ankylosing spondylitis.

In its sample, this clonotype was seen many times. The chain joins TRBV25-1 to TRBJ1-3; D is ambiguous. The CDR3 is 16 residues long. The V and J ends lost 2 bases and 0 bases respectively, with 11 bases between them. Germline loops: CDR1 MGHDK, CDR2 SYGVNS. The CDR3 sequence: CASSERGALSGNTIYF. The CDR3 bases are TGTGCCAGCAGTGAACGGGGTGCACTCTCTGGAAACACCATATATTTT.

V usage is TRBV4-1 and J usage is TRBJ1-4, with 7 bases identical to TRBD1. The CDR3 covers 13 residues. Germline V CDR1 and CDR2: MGHRA, YSYEKL. The V gene end was trimmed by 4 bases and the J gene end by 11 bases; junction bases not matched to a gene: 7. The CDR3 coding sequence is TGCGCCAGCAGCCCCAGGGGGGATGGGAAACTGTTTTTT. Translation: CASSPRGDGKLFF.

This clonotype was detected ten times or more. This chain links TRBV29-1 with TRBJ2-2, with TRBD1 as a possible D gene (5 bases). V was clipped by 4 bases and J by 7 bases, with 13 bases between them. CDR3 length equals 13 residues. CDR1 is SQVTM, CDR2 ANQGSEA, per germline. The CDR3 reads CSVGIGADGELFF. Here the CDR3 DNA reads TGCAGCGTTGGAATAGGGGCGGACGGGGAGCTGTTTTTT.

The sample holds one count of this clonotype. This sequence may be a read error, since a much larger clone differs from it by one base. The chain links TRBV20-1 to TRBJ2-7; TRBD1 matches at 7 bases. Per the germline V gene, CDR1 is DFQATT and CDR2 is SNEGSKA (reference sequence). Germline trimming cut 4 bases from V and 3 bases from J; bases unmatched to any gene: 9. CDR3 length: 14 residues. The CDR3 here is CSAISPDRDYEQYF. The CDR3 DNA is TGCAGTGCTATCTCCCCCGACAGGGACTACGAGCAGTACTTC.

The sample holds many counts of this clonotype. The gene calls are TRBV29-1 and TRBJ2-5, with 8 bases identical to TRBD2. The CDR3 totals 12 residues. V shed 7 bases, J shed 3 bases, and the junction held 4 bases outside the gene matches. Germline CDR1 reads SQVTM; CDR2 reads ANQGSEA. For the CDR3, the DNA is TGCAGCGGCGGACTAGCCGAAGAGACCCAGTACTTC. Translated, it gives CSGGLAEETQYF.

This clonotype was seen a few times. This rearrangement joins TRBV29-1 to TRBJ2-7; D is perhaps TRBD1 (6 bases). The CDR3 is made up of 12 amino acids. CDR1 SQVTM and CDR2 ANQGSEA come from the germline V gene. Trimming shortened V by 4 bases and J by 1 base, and 8 bases separated the two germline ends. For the CDR3, the DNA is TGCAGCGTTGTACAGGGTTCCTACGAGCAGTACTTC. This gives the protein CSVVQGSYEQYF.

The chain employs TRBV3-1 and TRBJ2-1; D ambiguous. Trimming took 0 bases from V and 4 from J, leaving 10 bases between them. This CDR3 is 15 amino acids long. The germline CDR1 and CDR2 sequences are LGHDT and YNNKEL (reference sequence). CDR3 protein: CASSQESAVYNEQFF. The CDR3 nucleotides are TGTGCCAGCAGCCAAGAGTCGGCGGTTTACAATGAGCAGTTCTTC.

The chain carries TRBV4-1 and TRBJ1-5; maybe TRBD1 (5 bases). V dropped 4 bases and J dropped 7 bases, with 14 bases sitting between them. Germline CDR1 reads MGHRA; CDR2 reads YSYEKL. The CDR3 covers 14 residues. CDR3 DNA: TGCGCCAGCAGCCGAGGGTCGGGGGAACAGCCCCAGCATTTT. Its translation is CASSRGSGEQPQHF.

The chain couples TRBV16 to TRBJ1-2; possibly TRBD1 for D (5 bases). CDR1 and CDR2 from the germline V gene are KGHSY and FQNENV. The CDR3 extends over 14 amino acids. The V gene lost 4 bases and the J gene lost 8 bases, with 17 bases spanning the gap. The CDR3 sequence is CASSPPPGTPGYTF. The CDR3 DNA is TGTGCCAGCAGCCCCCCCCCCGGGACTCCAGGCTACACCTTC.

There are many counts of this clonotype. The chain is built from TRBV7-2 and TRBJ2-1; D is ambiguous. Germline lookup yields CDR1 SGHTA and CDR2 FQGNSA. Trimming removed 2 bases at V and 7 bases at J, with 6 bases between. The CDR3 is 12 residues long. The CDR3 region has the DNA TGTGCCAGCAGCTTATGGGCGAATGAGCAGTTCTTC. Protein product: CASSLWANEQFF.

This clonotype came up many times. The chain employs TRBV4-3 and TRBJ2-4, with TRBD2 matching over 7 bases. The CDR3 length is 15 residues. The V and J ends lost 4 bases and 4 bases, in that order; junction bases with no gene match: 7. Germline loops: CDR1 LGHNA, CDR2 YSLEER. For the CDR3, the DNA is TGCGCCAGCAGCCCTCGGGCTAGCGGAAAAAACATTCAGTACTTC. Translation: CASSPRASGKNIQYF.

In this sample, this clonotype turned up a few times. This chain links TRBV2 with TRBJ2-1; D ambiguous. The CDR3 length is 15 residues. Germline CDR1 reads SNHLY; CDR2 reads FYNNEI. Between the trimmed V and J ends, which lost 7 bases and 0 bases, there was a span of 13 bases. CDR3 DNA: TGTGCCAGCAAAAAGGCAGGCAGCTCCTACAATGAGCAGTTCTTC. It yields the protein CASKKAGSSYNEQFF.

V gene TRBV5-6 combines with J gene TRBJ2-1, with D possibly being TRBD2 (5 bases). The V gene lost 5 bases and the J gene lost 2 bases, with 17 bases spanning the gap. The CDR3 contains 16 residues. CDR1 is SGHDT, CDR2 YYEEEE, per germline. For the CDR3, the DNA is TGTGCCAGCAGTTATATGGATGGGAGAGCCTACAATGAGCAGTTCTTC. As protein: CASSYMDGRAYNEQFF. The whole variable domain, remainder taken from reference TRBV5-6 and TRBJ2-1, is DAGVTQSPTHLIKTRGQQVTLRCSPKSGHDTVSWYQQALGQGPQFIFQYYEEEERQRGNFPDRFSGHQFPNYSSELNVNALLLGDSALYLCASSYMDGRAYNEQFFGPGTRLTVL.

This clonotype was picked up a small number of times. This CDR3 reads CASSPLPRTDTQYF. The CDR3 DNA is TGTGCCAGCAGCCCCCTGCCACGAACAGATACGCAGTATTTT. This chain connects TRBV12-3 or TRBV12-4 to TRBJ2-3; D gene ambiguous. Between the trimmed V and J ends, which lost 6 bases and 3 bases, there was a span of 13 bases. The CDR3 runs 14 residues.